A selection of T cell receptor beta chains follows, all from one sample in a study of blood T cell repertoires in COVID-19. Libraries were prepared by immunoSEQ multiplex PCR; TCRdb keeps only in-frame clonotypes and omits some of them. Of approximately 480,000 clones listed, roughly nine tenths are singletons. The sample comprised peripheral blood. Source of these receptors: a man aged 18 to 30 with COVID-19, enrolled during active disease. CDR3s include the opening cysteine and the closing phenylalanine or tryptophan. A D gene is named only where the DNA matches it firmly. Clone sizes are given selectively: once, few, many, or a class where the clone is expanded.

d_call: .; clone_size: .; j_call: TRBJ2-1; v_call: TRBV19; cdr3_nt: TGTGCCAGTACTACAGGAAATGAGCAGTTCTTC; cdr3_aa: CASTTGNEQFF
d_call: .; clone_size: .; j_call: TRBJ2-4; v_call: TRBV21-1; cdr3_nt: TGTGCCAGCAAAAGGCGCGCGGACATAAACATTCAGTACTTC; cdr3_aa: CASKRRADINIQYF
d_call: TRBD2; clone_size: .; j_call: TRBJ2-7; v_call: TRBV29-1; cdr3_nt: TGCAGCGTTGGGGCGCTAGCGGGAGACTACGAGCAGTACTTC; cdr3_aa: CSVGALAGDYEQYF
d_call: TRBD1; clone_size: few; j_call: TRBJ1-4; v_call: TRBV19; cdr3_nt: TGTGCCAGTACCAGGGACAGGGGTGAAAAACTGTTTTTT; cdr3_aa: CASTRDRGEKLFF
d_call: .; clone_size: .; j_call: TRBJ2-7; v_call: TRBV2; cdr3_nt: TGTGCCAGCAGAGGGGGGGGATACGAGCAGTACTTC; cdr3_aa: CASRGGGYEQYF
d_call: .; clone_size: .; j_call: TRBJ2-1; v_call: TRBV5-1; cdr3_nt: TGCGCCAGCAGCTTGGCGGAGAGCTCCTACAATGAGCAGTTCTTC; cdr3_aa: CASSLAESSYNEQFF
d_call: TRBD1; clone_size: once; j_call: TRBJ2-3; v_call: TRBV2; cdr3_nt: TGTGCCAGCAGGGGGGACAGTCACACAGATACGCAGTATTTT; cdr3_aa: CASRGDSHTDTQYF
d_call: TRBD2; clone_size: .; j_call: TRBJ2-5; v_call: TRBV4-2; cdr3_nt: TGTGCCAGCCAACGGTCTAGCGGGGACCAAGAGACCCAGTACTTC; cdr3_aa: CASQRSSGDQETQYF
d_call: .; clone_size: once; j_call: TRBJ2-7; v_call: TRBV6-1; cdr3_nt: TGTGCCAGCAGTGATCAGGGATACGAGCAGTACTTC; cdr3_aa: CASSDQGYEQYF
d_call: TRBD1; clone_size: .; j_call: TRBJ1-2; v_call: TRBV7-9; cdr3_nt: TGTGCCAGCAGCCCCAACGACCTGACAGGGTACACCTTC; cdr3_aa: CASSPNDLTGYTF
d_call: TRBD2; clone_size: .; j_call: TRBJ2-2; v_call: TRBV19; cdr3_nt: TGTGCCAGTTTACTAGCGGGTTACACCGGGGAGCTGTTTTTT; cdr3_aa: CASLLAGYTGELFF
d_call: TRBD2; clone_size: .; j_call: TRBJ2-1; v_call: TRBV15; cdr3_nt: TGTGCCACCAGCAGAGTTAGGGGACTAGGAAATGAGCAGTTCTTC; cdr3_aa: CATSRVRGLGNEQFF
d_call: .; clone_size: .; j_call: TRBJ2-7; v_call: TRBV20-1; cdr3_nt: TGCAGCGTGGCCCCCGAGCAGTACTTC; cdr3_aa: CSVAPEQYF
d_call: TRBD2; clone_size: .; j_call: TRBJ2-1; v_call: TRBV23-1; cdr3_nt: TGCGCCAGCAGTCAAATAGCGGGCTCCTACAATGAGCAGTTCTTC; cdr3_aa: CASSQIAGSYNEQFF
d_call: TRBD1; clone_size: .; j_call: TRBJ1-6; v_call: TRBV7-9; cdr3_nt: TGTGCCAGCAGCTTGGAGACAGGGGGAAATTCACCCCTCCACTTT; cdr3_aa: CASSLETGGNSPLHF
d_call: TRBD1; clone_size: .; j_call: TRBJ1-2; v_call: TRBV6-2/TRBV6-3; cdr3_nt: TGTGCCAGCAGTCGGGACAGTAACGACTATGGCTACACCTTC; cdr3_aa: CASSRDSNDYGYTF
d_call: .; clone_size: .; j_call: TRBJ2-5; v_call: TRBV5-5; cdr3_nt: TGTGCCAGCAGCTTGGGGGCACAGCCGGTCGAGACCCAGTACTTC; cdr3_aa: CASSLGAQPVETQYF
d_call: TRBD1; clone_size: .; j_call: TRBJ2-3; v_call: TRBV5-1; cdr3_nt: TGCGCCAGCAGCTTGGAGGCCGGGACAGGGTTCACAGATACGCAGTATTTT; cdr3_aa: CASSLEAGTGFTDTQYF
d_call: .; clone_size: .; j_call: TRBJ2-3; v_call: TRBV5-4; cdr3_nt: TGTGCCAGCAGCCTCCCGGTCTCAGATACGCAGTATTTT; cdr3_aa: CASSLPVSDTQYF
d_call: TRBD1; clone_size: .; j_call: TRBJ1-1; v_call: TRBV7-9; cdr3_nt: TGTGCCAGCAGCGAGACAGGGATCACTGAAGCTTTCTTT; cdr3_aa: CASSETGITEAFF
d_call: TRBD2; clone_size: .; j_call: TRBJ2-2; v_call: TRBV5-4; cdr3_nt: TGTGCCAGCAGCTTGAAGCGGGGGGGCAGCACCGGGGAGCTGTTTTTT; cdr3_aa: CASSLKRGGSTGELFF
d_call: TRBD2; clone_size: .; j_call: TRBJ2-1; v_call: TRBV11-2; cdr3_nt: TGTGCCAGCAGTTCCGGGACTAGCCATCACAATGAGCAGTTCTTC; cdr3_aa: CASSSGTSHHNEQFF
d_call: TRBD1; clone_size: once; j_call: TRBJ1-4; v_call: TRBV3-1/TRBV3-2; cdr3_nt: TGTGCCAGCAGTTCCGACAGGGGACGGGGCCTTAATGAAAAACTGTTTTTT; cdr3_aa: CASSSDRGRGLNEKLFF
d_call: TRBD2; clone_size: .; j_call: TRBJ2-1; v_call: TRBV3-1/TRBV3-2; cdr3_nt: TGTGCCAGCAGCCATGCCGGGACTAACTACAATGAGCAGTTCTTC; cdr3_aa: CASSHAGTNYNEQFF
d_call: TRBD1; clone_size: .; j_call: TRBJ1-4; v_call: TRBV6-5; cdr3_nt: TGTGCCAGCAGGCCGCCGGGACAGGGTTTCGGTAAACTGTTTTTT; cdr3_aa: CASRPPGQGFGKLFF
d_call: TRBD1; clone_size: once; j_call: TRBJ2-7; v_call: TRBV25-1; cdr3_nt: TGTGCCAGCCAAGTACCGGGACAGGACTACGAGCAGTACTTC; cdr3_aa: CASQVPGQDYEQYF
d_call: .; clone_size: .; j_call: TRBJ1-1; v_call: TRBV7-9; cdr3_nt: TGTGCCAGCAGCTTTAGGACACAAAGGGGCACTGAAGCTTTCTTT; cdr3_aa: CASSFRTQRGTEAFF
d_call: TRBD2; clone_size: .; j_call: TRBJ2-3; v_call: TRBV7-6; cdr3_nt: TGTGCCAGCAGCGCCTTTGAAGCGGGGATCGCTAGCACAGATACGCAGTATTTT; cdr3_aa: CASSAFEAGIASTDTQYF
d_call: TRBD2; clone_size: .; j_call: TRBJ2-2; v_call: TRBV19; cdr3_nt: TGTGCCAGTAGTAGCTTTCCTAGCGGGGGCACGAACACCGGGGAGCTGTTTTTT; cdr3_aa: CASSSFPSGGTNTGELFF
d_call: .; clone_size: .; j_call: TRBJ2-7; v_call: TRBV10-3; cdr3_nt: TGTGCCATCAGTGAAAGGGAGGCCAGCTCCTACGAGCAGTACTTC; cdr3_aa: CAISEREASSYEQYF
d_call: TRBD2; clone_size: .; j_call: TRBJ2-3; v_call: TRBV7-7; cdr3_nt: TGTGCTAGCAGCCGCGGGACTAGCAGCACAGATACGCAGTATTTT; cdr3_aa: CASSRGTSSTDTQYF
d_call: TRBD1; clone_size: .; j_call: TRBJ1-1; v_call: TRBV11-2; cdr3_nt: TGTGCCAGCAGCGAAACAGGGGGGTCGTCCACTGAAGCTTTCTTT; cdr3_aa: CASSETGGSSTEAFF
d_call: TRBD1; clone_size: few; j_call: TRBJ1-1; v_call: TRBV10-1; cdr3_nt: TGCGCCAGCATCCAACCCGGACAGGTCGAGCTTGCTTTCTTT; cdr3_aa: CASIQPGQVELAFF
d_call: .; clone_size: .; j_call: TRBJ1-6; v_call: TRBV2; cdr3_nt: TGTGCCAGCAGTTATCTTAGGCCGGAGCAGAGGAATTCACCCCTCCACTTT; cdr3_aa: CASSYLRPEQRNSPLHF
d_call: .; clone_size: .; j_call: TRBJ2-1; v_call: TRBV7-2; cdr3_nt: TGTGCCAGCAGCTTAACCCGGAATGAGCAGTTCTTC; cdr3_aa: CASSLTRNEQFF
d_call: TRBD2; clone_size: .; j_call: TRBJ2-7; v_call: TRBV29-1; cdr3_nt: TGCAGCGTTGAGGTGGCGGGGGGGCGATACGAGCAGTACTTC; cdr3_aa: CSVEVAGGRYEQYF
d_call: TRBD2; clone_size: .; j_call: TRBJ2-2; v_call: TRBV7-8; cdr3_nt: TGTGCCAGCAGCTTTCAGCGGGGGGGCCTCGGGGAGCTGTTTTTT; cdr3_aa: CASSFQRGGLGELFF
d_call: .; clone_size: .; j_call: TRBJ2-1; v_call: TRBV9; cdr3_nt: TGTGCCAGCAGCGCTGACAGCTACAATGAGCAGTTCTTC; cdr3_aa: CASSADSYNEQFF
d_call: .; clone_size: .; j_call: TRBJ2-1; v_call: TRBV4-1; cdr3_nt: TGCGCCAGCAGCCAAGAGGTACGGTTAGAAGAGCAGTTCTTC; cdr3_aa: CASSQEVRLEEQFF
d_call: .; clone_size: .; j_call: TRBJ1-2; v_call: TRBV12-5; cdr3_nt: TGTGCTAGTGGTCTCCCGGACAGCTCTAACTATGGCTACACCTTC; cdr3_aa: CASGLPDSSNYGYTF
d_call: TRBD2; clone_size: .; j_call: TRBJ2-3; v_call: TRBV7-9; cdr3_nt: TGTGCCAGCAGCCATATAGCGGGAGTTGGCACAGATACGCAGTATTTT; cdr3_aa: CASSHIAGVGTDTQYF
d_call: TRBD1; clone_size: .; j_call: TRBJ1-1; v_call: TRBV6-6; cdr3_nt: TGTGCCAGCAGTTCGGGACAGTTCATGAACACTGAAGCTTTCTTT; cdr3_aa: CASSSGQFMNTEAFF
d_call: .; clone_size: .; j_call: TRBJ2-7; v_call: TRBV25-1; cdr3_nt: TGTGCCAGCAGTCCCCGGGAAATCGCTGTCGAGCAGTACTTC; cdr3_aa: CASSPREIAVEQYF
d_call: .; clone_size: .; j_call: TRBJ2-2; v_call: TRBV6-5; cdr3_nt: TGTGCCAGCAGTTTCCGACAGACCGGGGAGCTGTTTTTT; cdr3_aa: CASSFRQTGELFF
d_call: .; clone_size: .; j_call: TRBJ1-1; v_call: TRBV13; cdr3_nt: TGTGCCAGCAGCGAAGGGAGGAACACTGAAGCTTTCTTT; cdr3_aa: CASSEGRNTEAFF
d_call: .; clone_size: many; j_call: TRBJ1-2; v_call: TRBV30; cdr3_nt: TGTGCCTGGGAGGAGAAGGGGGGCTACACCTTC; cdr3_aa: CAWEEKGGYTF
d_call: TRBD2; clone_size: .; j_call: TRBJ2-5; v_call: TRBV6-1; cdr3_nt: TGTGCCAGCAGTGCAATACGGGGGGGGATACAAGAGACCCAGTACTTC; cdr3_aa: CASSAIRGGIQETQYF
d_call: .; clone_size: .; j_call: TRBJ1-2; v_call: TRBV9; cdr3_nt: TGTGCCAGCAGCTCAACGGGGGGGAACTATGGCTACACCTTC; cdr3_aa: CASSSTGGNYGYTF
d_call: .; clone_size: .; j_call: TRBJ1-2; v_call: TRBV30; cdr3_nt: TGTGCCTGGACCAGGGGAAACTATGGCTACACCTTC; cdr3_aa: CAWTRGNYGYTF
d_call: .; clone_size: .; j_call: TRBJ1-3; v_call: TRBV11-2; cdr3_nt: TGTGCCAGCAGCTTATTAGGGGCTTCAGGAGGAAACACCATATATTTT; cdr3_aa: CASSLLGASGGNTIYF
d_call: .; clone_size: .; j_call: TRBJ2-1; v_call: TRBV10-2; cdr3_nt: TGCGCCAGCAGCCGGGGGGCCCTCTCCTACAATGAGCAGTTCTTC; cdr3_aa: CASSRGALSYNEQFF
d_call: .; clone_size: once; j_call: TRBJ2-3; v_call: TRBV5-1; cdr3_nt: TGCGCCAGCAGCCCGGGCCGCAGGGCTATTTTAACAGATACGCAGTATTTT; cdr3_aa: CASSPGRRAILTDTQYF
d_call: .; clone_size: few; j_call: TRBJ1-5; v_call: TRBV6-1; cdr3_nt: TGTGCCAGCAGTGACAGGGATTGGGATCAGCCCCAGCATTTT; cdr3_aa: CASSDRDWDQPQHF
d_call: TRBD1; clone_size: .; j_call: TRBJ2-2; v_call: TRBV5-4; cdr3_nt: TGTGCCAGCAGCTTGTCCCCGACAGGGGCGGGCACCGGGGAGCTGTTTTTT; cdr3_aa: CASSLSPTGAGTGELFF
d_call: .; clone_size: .; j_call: TRBJ2-7; v_call: TRBV5-4; cdr3_nt: TGTGCCAGCAGCTTGGGACCCCCGGGGGTCGAGCAGTACTTC; cdr3_aa: CASSLGPPGVEQYF
d_call: .; clone_size: .; j_call: TRBJ2-3; v_call: TRBV5-6; cdr3_nt: TGTGCCAGCAGCTTATACACAGATACGCAGTATTTT; cdr3_aa: CASSLYTDTQYF
d_call: TRBD1; clone_size: .; j_call: TRBJ2-1; v_call: TRBV6-1; cdr3_nt: TGTGCCAGCAGTGAAGCGCGGACAGGGGGGTATCAGCGCCAGGGGTTCTTC; cdr3_aa: CASSEARTGGYQRQGFF
d_call: .; clone_size: .; j_call: TRBJ2-2; v_call: TRBV5-6; cdr3_nt: TGTGCCAGCAGCCACCGACAGGTCCCCGGTATTGCTGGGGAGCTGTTTTTT; cdr3_aa: CASSHRQVPGIAGELFF
d_call: .; clone_size: once; j_call: TRBJ2-7; v_call: TRBV11-3; cdr3_nt: TGTGCCAGCAGCTTTCGGGAACCATACTACGAGCAGTACTTC; cdr3_aa: CASSFREPYYEQYF